This passage covers 14 T cell receptor beta chains from one sample sequenced in a study of shared clonotypes between healthy human individuals (dated by TCRdb to between 2020 and 2021). The library came from the immunoSEQ multiplex PCR assay. TCRdb obtained this table from immuneACCESS and retained in-frame rearrangements with V and J assigned. These tables miss some clones; where compared with another copy, unresolved V genes account for less than half of the shortfall, and the remainder is unexplained. Here the sample has 2 million to 2.5 million clones; roughly 95% occur a single time. The leading ten clones occupy roughly 0.13% of the sample. The source material was naive CD4+ T cells sorted from blood. The label giving this sample's cell subset or site can be read as: CD45RA+ positively selected. The receptors were gathered from a man aged 18 to 29 in good health.

The gene calls are TRBV30 and TRBJ1-2; 9 nucleotides agree with TRBD1. Germline values: CDR1 GTSNPN, CDR2 SVGIG (reference sequence). This CDR3 spans 16 amino acids. Losses at the gene ends were 0 bases for V and 6 bases for J; bases not matched to a gene: 11. As DNA, the CDR3 is TGTGCCTGGAGTGTACCGGGAGGGACAGGGCGGCATGGCTACACCTTC. Its translation: CAWSVPGGTGRHGYTF.

CDR3 residues: CASSSPPGTSREQYF. CDR3 coding DNA: TGTGCCAGCAGCTCACCCCCCGGGACTAGCCGCGAGCAGTACTTC. J is TRBJ2-7 and V is TRBV7-9, with 9 bases that match TRBD2. The CDR3 is 15 residues long. With V trimmed by 4 bases and J by 6 bases, 10 bases remained unmatched. Per the germline V gene, CDR1 is SEHNR and CDR2 is FQNEAQ (reference sequence).

V usage is TRBV27 and J usage is TRBJ1-5, with unresolved D. CDR3 length: 16 amino acids. Between the trimmed V and J ends, which lost 2 bases and 0 bases, there was a span of 11 bases. Germline CDR1 MNHEY, CDR2 SMNVEV (reference sequence). Here the CDR3 DNA reads TGTGCCAGCAGTTTACAGGTCCACTATAGCAATCAGCCCCAGCATTTT. Its translation is CASSLQVHYSNQPQHF.

The chain carries TRBV27 and TRBJ1-1; possibly TRBD1 for D (5 bases). The germline CDR1 and CDR2 sequences are MNHEY and SMNVEV (reference sequence). Trimming cost V 6 bases and J 4 bases, with 12 bases left between them. The CDR3 extends over 13 amino acids. The DNA for the CDR3 is TGTGCCAGCAGAATGACCGGGGGCACTGAAGCTTTCTTT. Its protein product is CASRMTGGTEAFF.

On this clone itself: The sample carries other DNA sequences with the same CDR3. The V and J genes are TRBV30 and TRBJ2-7; no clear D. The germline V gene has CDR1 GTSNPN and CDR2 SVGIG (reference sequence). The CDR3 runs 11 residues. V gave up 3 bases and J gave up 1 base, with 4 bases separating them. The CDR3 DNA reads TGTGCCTGGAGGGCATCCTACGAGCAGTACTTC. It encodes CAWRASYEQYF.

The rearrangement uses TRBV7-2 and TRBJ2-7, with D maybe TRBD1 (5 bases). The length of the CDR3 is 13 residues. Germline loops: CDR1 SGHTA, CDR2 FQGNSA. V lost 4 bases, J lost 4 bases, and 11 bases lay in between. This chain's CDR3 is CASSYGHSYEQYF. CDR3 in DNA: TGTGCCAGCAGCTACGGACACTCTTACGAGCAGTACTTC.

The chain uses TRBV29-1 and TRBJ1-1; tentatively, D is TRBD1 (5 bases). Trimming stripped 5 bases from V and 4 bases from J, with 14 bases between. The CDR3 is 13 amino acids. Per the germline V gene, CDR1 is SQVTM and CDR2 is ANQGSEA. For the CDR3, the DNA is TGCAGCGTTAGCCAGGGCGAGGGCACTGAAGCTTTCTTT. Its translation: CSVSQGEGTEAFF.

The chain links TRBV7-2 to TRBJ2-2; 12 positions agree with TRBD2. Germline CDR1 SGHTA, CDR2 FQGNSA. The length of the CDR3 is 16 residues. V shed 7 bases and J 5 bases; nucleotides not matched to a gene: 8. The CDR3 here is CASTRTSGIDTGELFF. The CDR3 DNA reads as TGTGCCAGCACCCGGACTAGCGGGATAGATACCGGGGAGCTGTTTTTT. The full variable domain, with the rest looked up from reference TRBV7-2 and TRBJ2-2, is GAGVSQSPSNKVTEKGKDVELRCDPISGHTALYWYRQSLGQGLEFLIYFQGNSAPDKSGLPSDRFSAERTGGSVSTLTIQRTQQEDSAVYLCASTRTSGIDTGELFFGEGSRLTVL.

CDR3 sequence: CASSLPRTTGELFF. The CDR3 coding sequence is TGCGCCAGCAGCTTGCCCAGAACCACCGGGGAGCTGTTTTTT. The rearrangement links TRBV5-1 to TRBJ2-2, with unresolved D. CDR3 length: 14 amino acids. Germline V gene lookup returns CDR1 SGHRS and CDR2 YFSETQ. V was shortened by 1 base and J by 4 bases, with 8 bases between the two germline ends.

This rearrangement joins TRBV28 to TRBJ2-2; 8 nucleotides match TRBD1. This CDR3 has 12 residues. The germline V gene encodes CDR1 MDHEN and CDR2 SYDVKM. The V segment lost 11 bases and the J segment 6 bases; nucleotides outside the gene matches: 5. The CDR3: CAAGGQAGELFF. The CDR3 DNA sequence: TGTGCCGCCGGGGGACAGGCCGGGGAGCTGTTTTTT.

This chain connects TRBV19 to TRBJ2-7; 7 nucleotides line up with TRBD1. In germline, CDR1 is LNHDA, CDR2 SQIVND (reference sequence). CDR3 size: 19 residues. V was pared by 3 bases and J by 3 bases, with 20 bases of the junction left unmatched. CDR3: CASSMGLWRTGDHYYEQYF. In nucleotides, the CDR3 is TGTGCCAGTAGTATGGGGTTGTGGCGGACAGGCGATCATTACTACGAGCAGTACTTC.

The chain has TRBV6-5 and TRBJ2-5; tentative D call: TRBD1 (5 bases). Deletions cut 6 bases from V and 4 bases from J, with 15 bases between. CDR3 length: 14 residues. Germline V gene lookup returns CDR1 MNHEY and CDR2 SVGAGI. In DNA, the CDR3 is TGTGCCAGCAGACCCCCTGGGGCGCCAGAGACCCAGTACTTC. It yields the protein CASRPPGAPETQYF.

The chain links TRBV6-5 to TRBJ2-3; the D gene is possibly TRBD1 (5 bases). V lost 6 bases, J lost 0 bases, and 13 bases lay in between. The CDR3 sequence is 15 residues long. Germline lookup yields CDR1 MNHEY and CDR2 SVGAGI. Here the CDR3 DNA reads TGTGCCAGCAGCCCGACAGACTTTAGCACAGATACGCAGTATTTT. It translates to CASSPTDFSTDTQYF.

The chain recombines TRBV25-1 with TRBJ1-2, with a tentative D call TRBD1 (6 bases). CDR3 length: 15 residues. Trimming took 9 bases from V and 8 from J, leaving 25 bases between them. Germline V gene lookup returns CDR1 MGHDK and CDR2 SYGVNS. The CDR3 region is CARSQQGTGCEGYTF. The CDR3, as DNA: TGTGCCAGATCTCAACAGGGTACGGGGTGTGAGGGCTACACCTTC.